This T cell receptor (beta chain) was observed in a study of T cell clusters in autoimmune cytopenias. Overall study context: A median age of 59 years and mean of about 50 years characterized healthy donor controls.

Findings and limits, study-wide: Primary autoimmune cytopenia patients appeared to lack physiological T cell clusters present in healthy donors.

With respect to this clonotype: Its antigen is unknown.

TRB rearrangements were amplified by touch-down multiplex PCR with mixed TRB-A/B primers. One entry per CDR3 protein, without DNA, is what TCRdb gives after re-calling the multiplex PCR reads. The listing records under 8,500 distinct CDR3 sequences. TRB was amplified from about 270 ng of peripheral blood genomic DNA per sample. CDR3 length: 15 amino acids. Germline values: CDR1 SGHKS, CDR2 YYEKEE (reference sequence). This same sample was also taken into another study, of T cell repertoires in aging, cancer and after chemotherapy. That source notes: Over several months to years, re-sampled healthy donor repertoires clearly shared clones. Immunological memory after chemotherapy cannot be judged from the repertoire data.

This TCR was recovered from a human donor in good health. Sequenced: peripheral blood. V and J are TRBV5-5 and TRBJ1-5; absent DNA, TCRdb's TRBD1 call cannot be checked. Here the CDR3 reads CASTPAYGAGQPQHF.